This record concerns one T cell receptor (beta chain) sequence. The antigen is undetermined. Libraries were prepared by immunoSEQ multiplex PCR; TCRdb keeps only in-frame clonotypes and omits some of them. This repertoire shows some 170,000 clones, approximately 86% found once; its top ten account for less than 3.5%. The source of the sample is a study of cytomegalovirus exposure and HLA in healthy donors. Broader study findings: Testing in vitro showed three CMV-associated chains specific for CMV antigens. Both high specificity and high sensitivity reportedly marked the classifier's diagnosis of cytomegalovirus status.

Between the trimmed V and J ends, which lost 4 bases and 1 base, there was a span of 10 bases. The germline CDR1 and CDR2 sequences are LGHNA and YNFKEQ. The CDR3 contains 14 residues. The sequencing input was PBMCs. This TCR was sampled from a man aged 18 to 29 in good health and CMV-seropositive. V is TRBV4-2 and J is TRBJ1-1; a possible D gene is TRBD1 (5 bases). The CDR3 protein is CASSPLDRNTEAFF. The CDR3 DNA reads TGTGCCAGCAGCCCTCTCGACAGGAACACTGAAGCTTTCTTT.